Presented here are 20 T cell receptor beta chains from one specimen sequenced in a study of T cells in Graves' hyperthyroidism and ophthalmopathy. RNA transcripts were the template for amplifying TCR beta CDR3 regions. First-round RT-PCR with HTBI primers amplified the TCR CDR3 region. TCRdb passed the multiplex PCR reads through MiXCR, listing each CDR3 protein once. Seen here are a few hundred thousand distinct CDR3 sequences, roughly 15% observed once, and the top ten hold about 18%. The material sequenced was blood. These receptors all stem from a woman aged 25 to 39 with Graves' ophthalmopathy.

This clonotype was seen repeatedly, ten times or more. The CDR3 region is CASSAGLAGGRAPGTQYF. CDR3 in DNA: TGTGCCAGCAGCGCCGGACTAGCGGGGGGGCGCGCCCCCGGGACCCAGTACTTC. This rearrangement joins TRBV5-4 to TRBJ2-5; 15 nucleotides align to TRBD2. Germline V gene sequence: CDR1 SGHNT, CDR2 YYREEE (reference sequence). The junction had 14 bases not matched to a gene; V was cut back by 4 bases and J by 7 bases. This CDR3 is built from 18 residues. Combining the CDR3 with reference TRBV5-4 and TRBJ2-5 gives the whole variable domain ETGVTQSPTHLIKTRGQQVTLRCSSQSGHNTVSWYQQALGQGPQFIFQYYREEENGRGNFPPRFSGLQFPNYSSELNVNALELDDSALYLCASSAGLAGGRAPGTQYFGPGTRLLVL.

This clonotype was counted at least ten times. The rearrangement uses TRBV20-1 and TRBJ1-6; D is possibly TRBD1 (5 bases). The CDR3 totals 12 residues. Germline V gene lookup returns CDR1 DFQATT and CDR2 SNEGSKA (reference sequence). Trimming left V 3 bases short and J 9 bases short, with 9 bases between. The CDR3 DNA is TGCAGTGCTAGGGATCAGGGTTCACCCCTCCACTTT. The encoded protein is CSARDQGSPLHF.

In this sample, this clonotype turned up a few times. A much larger clone lies one base from this, so it may be a read error. The rearrangement links TRBV27 to TRBJ2-7; TRBD1 matches at 12 bases. Trimming at V came to 5 bases and at J to 6 bases, leaving 8 bases not matched to a gene. Germline V gives CDR1 MNHEY, CDR2 SMNVEV (reference sequence). The CDR3 has 15 residues. The CDR3 DNA sequence: TGTGCCAGCAGTCCACCGGGACAGGGGGCATTCGAGCAGTACTTC. Translated, it gives CASSPPGQGAFEQYF.

This clonotype was seen more than once but under ten times. The chain recombines TRBV28 with TRBJ2-2; 10 bases line up with TRBD1. V was pared by 10 bases and J by 5 bases, with 7 bases of the junction left unmatched. CDR1 and CDR2 from the germline V gene are MDHEN and SYDVKM. CDR3 length: 14 residues. The CDR3 loop reads CAIPDRGPTGELFF. The CDR3 DNA reads as TGTGCCATCCCAGACAGGGGGCCTACCGGGGAGCTGTTTTTT. The full variable domain, in which reference TRBV28 and TRBJ2-2 provide the parts outside the CDR3, is DVKVTQSSRYLVKRTGEKVFLECVQDMDHENMFWYRQDPGLGLRLIYFSYDVKMKEKGDIPEGYSVSREKKERFSLILESASTNQTSMYLCAIPDRGPTGELFFGEGSRLTVL.

This clonotype was recorded at least ten times. The V gene is TRBV11-2, the J gene TRBJ1-2; no clear D. This CDR3 is built from 14 residues. Trimming pared 0 bases from V and 4 bases from J, leaving 9 bases between. Looked up from germline, CDR1 is SGHAT and CDR2 is FQNNGV. Written as DNA, the CDR3 is TGTGCCAGCAGCTTAGATCGGGGAGCCTATGGCTACACCTTC. Amino acids: CASSLDRGAYGYTF.

Written as DNA, the CDR3 is TGTGCCAGCAGCGTAGAAGGGACTAGCGGGGGGGAGAACACCGGGGAGCTGTTTTTT. Protein: CASSVEGTSGGENTGELFF. The chain combines TRBV9 with TRBJ2-2, with 16 nucleotides matching TRBD2. Germline assignment: CDR1 SGDLS and CDR2 YYNGEE. V gave up 0 bases and J gave up 1 base; unmatched junction bases: 3. CDR3 length: 19 amino acids.

This clonotype was seen many times. The chain links TRBV2 to TRBJ1-5; D is possibly TRBD1 (6 bases). V lost 4 bases and J 1 base, leaving 11 bases between the germline ends. Per the germline V gene, CDR1 is SNHLY and CDR2 is FYNNEI. The CDR3 covers 15 residues. The CDR3 nucleotides are TGTGCCAGCAGTGGGACAGTTGTAAGCAATCAGCCCCAGCATTTT. Its translation: CASSGTVVSNQPQHF.

In this sample, this clonotype turned up many times. The chain links TRBV27 to TRBJ1-6; D possibly corresponds to TRBD1 (5 bases). Looked up from germline, CDR1 is MNHEY and CDR2 is SMNVEV (reference sequence). The germline V and J ends were trimmed by 6 bases and 9 bases, with 18 bases remaining between them. This CDR3 has 15 residues. The CDR3 loop is CASRVLGLSGSPLHF. CDR3 in DNA: TGTGCCAGCAGAGTTCTGGGACTTTCAGGTTCACCCCTCCACTTT.

This clonotype came up a few times. The CDR3 DNA sequence: TGTGCCAGCAGCTTGGTTGCAGCTAATGAAAAACTGTTTTTT. It translates to CASSLVAANEKLFF. This chain uses TRBV5-5 with TRBJ1-4; D ambiguous. The V end lost 0 bases, the J end lost 3 bases, and 6 bases lay between the germline ends. CDR3 length equals 14 residues. Germline V gives CDR1 SGHKS, CDR2 YYEKEE (reference sequence).

In this sample, this clonotype turned up a few times. CDR3 bases: TGTGCCAGCAGTGTCAAGAGTCTTCAGTACTTC. It yields the protein CASSVKSLQYF. The V and J genes are TRBV6-1 and TRBJ2-4; unclear D gene. The CDR3 sequence is 11 residues long. CDR1 MNHNS and CDR2 SASEGT come from the germline V gene. Trimming cost V 4 bases and J 11 bases, with 9 bases left between them.

This clonotype was observed many times. V usage is TRBV28 and J usage is TRBJ2-7; 9 bases match TRBD1. From germline, CDR1 is MDHEN and CDR2 SYDVKM. The CDR3 has 16 residues. V lost 4 bases, J lost 5 bases, and 12 bases stayed unmatched. CDR3 sequence reads: CASSYITGTGSDEQYF. The CDR3 bases are TGTGCCAGCAGTTACATTACCGGGACAGGGTCGGACGAGCAGTACTTC. Drawing the rest from reference TRBV28 and TRBJ2-7, the complete variable domain is DVKVTQSSRYLVKRTGEKVFLECVQDMDHENMFWYRQDPGLGLRLIYFSYDVKMKEKGDIPEGYSVSREKKERFSLILESASTNQTSMYLCASSYITGTGSDEQYFGPGTRLTVT.

With regard to this clonotype: A read error is possible here, since a much larger clone lies one base away. Without the conserved terminal phenylalanine or tryptophan, this CDR3 likely stems from a read error. The chain couples TRBV5-1 to TRBJ2-7; 13 bases match TRBD2. The germline V gene encodes CDR1 SGHRS and CDR2 YFSETQ. V shed 0 bases and J 0 bases; nucleotides not matched to a gene: 9. The CDR3 sequence is 19 residues long. The CDR3 DNA is TGCGCCAGCAGCTTGGGACTAGCGGGGGGTCCTCCGAGCTCCTACGAGCAGTACCTC. This gives the protein CASSLGLAGGPPSSYEQYL.

This chain connects TRBV28 to TRBJ1-5, with D tentatively TRBD1 (6 bases). Germline V gene lookup returns CDR1 MDHEN and CDR2 SYDVKM. The V end lost 1 base, the J end lost 3 bases, and 13 bases lay between the germline ends. CDR3 length: 16 amino acids. CDR3 DNA sequence: TGTGCCAGCAGTTTATTCGCGGGGGGCAACAATCAGCCCCAGCATTTT. Amino acid sequence: CASSLFAGGNNQPQHF.

This clonotype was seen many times. The CDR3 sequence: CASCHGDPLSGANVLTF. The CDR3 DNA reads as TGTGCCAGCTGCCATGGGGACCCTCTTTCTGGGGCCAACGTCCTGACTTTC. The chain is built from TRBV28 and TRBJ2-6; D may match TRBD1 or TRBD2 (5 bases each). The CDR3 is made up of 17 amino acids. Trimming left V 8 bases short and J 1 base short, with 18 bases between. CDR1 MDHEN and CDR2 SYDVKM come from the germline V gene.

This clonotype was detected ten times or more. This chain uses TRBV20-1 with TRBJ2-7; D gene ambiguous. Germline CDR1 and CDR2: DFQATT and SNEGSKA (reference sequence). The CDR3 length is 16 residues. V dropped 0 bases and J dropped 0 bases, with 15 bases sitting between them. CDR3 sequence (DNA): TGCAGTGCTAGAGATTGGTCGACTGCAAGCTCCTACGAGCAGTACTTC. Translated: CSARDWSTASSYEQYF.

This clonotype showed up many times. CDR3 coding DNA: TGTGCCAGCAGTGTAGGGGACAGGATCCGTGGCATCTATGGCTACACCTTC. Protein product: CASSVGDRIRGIYGYTF. The V call is TRBV2, the J call TRBJ1-2; TRBD1 agrees at 8 bases. The CDR3 covers 17 residues. Unmatched junction bases numbered 14, after V lost 4 bases and J lost 4 bases. Per germline, CDR1 SNHLY and CDR2 FYNNEI.

The chain couples TRBV5-1 to TRBJ1-1; no definite D call. The ends were cut back, 4 bases at V and 3 bases at J, with 10 bases in the middle. The germline V gene has CDR1 SGHRS and CDR2 YFSETQ. The CDR3 is 13 residues long. The CDR3 loop is CASSPIGDTEAFF. CDR3 in DNA: TGCGCCAGCAGCCCCATCGGGGACACTGAAGCTTTCTTT.

The V gene is TRBV27, the J gene TRBJ2-7, with D possibly TRBD2 on 6 matching bases. Trimming pared 3 bases from V and 2 bases from J, leaving 17 bases between. CDR1 and CDR2 (germline): MNHEY, SMNVEV (reference sequence). This CDR3 contains 16 residues. The CDR3 DNA reads TGTGCCAGCAGTTTGATGAGGGCGGGAACAACCTACGAGCAGTACTTC. Translation: CASSLMRAGTTYEQYF.

This clonotype was seen many times. V and J are TRBV28 and TRBJ1-4, with 8 nucleotides matching TRBD1. This CDR3 has 13 amino acids. After removal of 6 bases from V and 7 bases from J, the junction contained 4 bases not matched to a gene. Germline CDR1 and CDR2: MDHEN and SYDVKM. CDR3 residues: CASRGTGGEKLFF. The DNA for the CDR3 is TGTGCCAGCAGGGGGACAGGTGGTGAAAAACTGTTTTTT.

The table lists this clonotype with a few counts. The V and J genes are TRBV30 and TRBJ1-6; 8 bases are shared with TRBD1. The CDR3 is 14 amino acids. Germline CDR1 GTSNPN, CDR2 SVGIG (reference sequence). V lost 5 bases and J lost 10; bases outside the gene matches: 10. CDR3: CAWAQTGEKSPLHF. The CDR3 DNA follows: TGTGCCTGGGCCCAGACAGGGGAGAAGTCACCCCTCCACTTT.